This T cell receptor (beta chain) was sequenced in a study of CD8 T cells in ankylosing spondylitis. Via MiXCR, TCRdb re-called the 5' RACE reads, giving one row per CDR3 protein. The sample has about 220,000 distinct CDR3 sequences, 18% seen once. Notes on this clonotype: What it binds is unknown.

The study, taken as a whole, reports: A motif in TCR beta, a set of roughly 8 highly homologous variants, appeared characteristic of ankylosing spondylitis blood.

This CDR3 region has 16 residues. In germline, CDR1 is SEHNR, CDR2 FQNEAQ (reference sequence). V shed 7 bases and J shed 0 bases, with 13 bases lying between them. This receptor was taken from a male donor with ankylosing spondylitis. Sequencing used blood, either unsorted or a sorted T cell fraction (not recorded which). The gene calls are TRBV7-9 and TRBJ2-6; D is undetermined. The CDR3 sequence: CASNWGHNSGANVLTF. Here the CDR3 DNA reads TGTGCCAGCAACTGGGGTCACAACTCTGGGGCCAACGTCCTGACTTTC.